This T cell receptor (beta chain) was profiled in a study of T cell repertoires in cytomegalovirus infection. Study context: The authors relied on CMV epitopes, both recently identified HLA-C-restricted and well-studied HLA-B-restricted.

There are a few counts of this clonotype. Its matching antigen is unknown. TCRdb passed the reads through MiXCR, listing each CDR3 protein once. In the table there are about half a million distinct CDR3 sequences, about two fifths of which are singletons. The CDR3 loop spans 16 amino acids. V lost 4 bases and J lost 0, with 13 bases in between. The germline V gene encodes CDR1 KGHDR and CDR2 SFDVKD. The clonotype comes from a human donor in good health (CMV status not recorded). Some clones in this sample may be carry-over from other donors' samples. The chain links TRBV24-1 to TRBJ2-3; weak D call: TRBD1 (5 bases). Material: cultured PBMCs, obtained from culture after CMV antigen stimulation. CDR3 amino acids: CATSEPTAQSTDTQYF. In DNA, the CDR3 is TGTGCCACCAGTGAGCCGACAGCCCAAAGCACAGATACGCAGTATTTT.